This T cell receptor (beta chain) was found in a study of CD8 T cells in Susac syndrome. This CDR3 is 13 amino acids long. CDR1 is GTSNPN, CDR2 SVGIG, per germline (reference sequence). Trimming cost V 1 base and J 9 bases, with 10 bases left between them. cDNA came from 0.5 to 1 ug RNA primed by random hexamers. TCRdb re-derived calls from the immunoSEQ multiplex PCR reads in MiXCR, one entry per CDR3 protein. The data contain under 200,000 distinct CDR3 sequences, roughly 90% of them seen just once; the ten biggest clones take up around 0.085%. The count of this clonotype is one. Recently defined diagnostic criteria for definite or probable disease were fulfilled by Susac syndrome patients.

The source is a human donor with Susac syndrome. This chain joins TRBV30 and TRBJ1-6; maybe TRBD1 (5 bases). The specimen sequenced was CD4+ T cells from PBMCs. CDR3 nucleotides: TGTGCCTGGAGTGAAGGGGATAGTTCACCCCTCCACTTT. It encodes CAWSEGDSSPLHF.